This TCR beta chain was sequenced for a study of T cells after posttransplantation cyclophosphamide. This CDR3 region has 14 residues. Trimming cost V 6 bases and J 2 bases, with 11 bases left between them. Looked up from germline, CDR1 is SGHTA and CDR2 is FQGNSA. Controls had myeloablative marrow grafts with methotrexate and calcineurin inhibitor, sampled at 1 year. TCRdb keeps only in-frame clones here, not all; method: immunoSEQ multiplex PCR. This table holds tens of thousands of clones, approximately 88% found once. The study, taken as a whole, reports: Blood and skin or GI T cell repertoires showed limited TRB overlap. Recipient CMV seropositivity and CMV reactivation strongly tracked TRB clonality.

Worth noting for this clone: Its antigen is still unknown.

The sequence came from a female patient between 50 and 60 years old who received an allogeneic stem cell transplant from an unrelated donor, was CMV-positive, and had chronic GVHD only. Some T cells may be provided by the graft donor. The material was PBMCs, obtained after an allogeneic stem cell transplant with a calcineurin inhibitor and methotrexate. This rearrangement joins TRBV7-2 to TRBJ1-3; D might be TRBD1 (6 bases). The CDR3 coding sequence is TGTGCCAGCAGTATGAACAGGGCTGGAAACACCATATATTTT. Protein product: CASSMNRAGNTIYF.